These 7 T cell receptor beta chains share one sample of origin, sequenced in a study of blood T cell repertoires in COVID-19. The protocol was immunoSEQ multiplex PCR, while the TCRdb copy is restricted to in-frame clones and leaves out a portion. The sample lists fewer than 350,000 clones, around nine tenths occurring once. Source material: PBMCs or T cells enriched from blood (not recorded which). These receptors originate from a woman aged 40-49 years who had recovered from COVID-19.

J is TRBJ2-2 and V is TRBV7-9; 8 positions agree with TRBD1. The CDR3 is made up of 13 amino acids. Germline V gives CDR1 SEHNR, CDR2 FQNEAQ (reference sequence). V gave up 5 bases and J gave up 7 bases; unmatched junction bases: 3. Written as DNA, the CDR3 is TGTGCCAGCAGCGGTGGGACAGGCGGGGAGCTGTTTTTT. Its translation is CASSGGTGGELFF.

This clone appeared once. This sequence joins TRBV11-2 and TRBJ2-7; TRBD1 matches at 7 bases. Per the germline V gene, CDR1 is SGHAT and CDR2 is FQNNGV. The J segment lost 3 bases and the V segment lost 4 bases, leaving 9 bases of the junction unmatched. This CDR3 spans 15 amino acids. The CDR3 coding sequence is TGTGCCAGCAGCTCCTCCGGGACAGCTTTCTACGAGCAGTACTTC. Translating gives CASSSSGTAFYEQYF.

The chain employs TRBV3-1 (or the pseudogene TRBV3-2) and TRBJ1-1; TRBD1 is a possible D gene (5 bases). CDR1 is LGHDT and CDR2 is YNNKEL in the germline V gene (reference sequence). There are 13 residues in the CDR3. V lost 2 bases, J lost 5 bases, and 9 bases lay in between. CDR3 DNA: TGTGCCAGCAGCCAACGGCGGGGGACTGAAGCTTTCTTT. Translation gives CASSQRRGTEAFF.

V is TRBV20-1 and J is TRBJ2-7; D is unresolved. The V end was cut by 2 bases, the J end by 3 bases, with 5 bases between. Germline values: CDR1 DFQATT, CDR2 SNEGSKA (reference sequence). The CDR3 is 11 amino acids. The CDR3 DNA sequence: TGCAGTGCTAGAAACGGCTACGAGCAGTACTTC. The encoded protein is CSARNGYEQYF.

V and J are TRBV28 and TRBJ1-2; TRBD1 is a possible D gene (6 bases). The CDR3 has 16 residues. Per the germline V gene, CDR1 is MDHEN and CDR2 is SYDVKM. Trimming took 6 bases from V and 1 from J, leaving 18 bases between them. The CDR3 coding sequence is TGTGCCAGCAGACTAACTGGGACATCTCTTAACTATGGCTACACCTTC. This encodes CASRLTGTSLNYGYTF.

This chain joins TRBV18 and TRBJ2-7; the D is unclear. This CDR3 region has 14 residues. The germline gives CDR1 KGHSH, CDR2 LQKENI. V dropped 2 bases and J dropped 0 bases, with 8 bases sitting between them. The CDR3 is CASSPGQYSYEQYF. CDR3 DNA: TGTGCCAGCTCACCAGGGCAGTACTCCTACGAGCAGTACTTC.

This clone was observed a handful of times. Different DNA sequences within this sample yield the same CDR3. Here the CDR3 DNA reads TGTGCCAGCAGCTCCGACAGGGGAAACACCATATATTTT. Protein: CASSSDRGNTIYF. The chain couples TRBV28 to TRBJ1-3, with D possibly matching TRBD1 (6 bases). The CDR3 has 13 residues. Germline V CDR1 and CDR2: MDHEN, SYDVKM. V gave up 6 bases and J gave up 4 bases, with 10 bases separating them.